These T cell receptor beta chains were read from a single sample in a study of chemoradiotherapy in HPV16-positive cancers. This table comes from immunoSEQ multiplex PCR, and its TCRdb copy is limited to in-frame clones, with some not included. Of 20,000 to 30,000 clones listed, around nine tenths are singletons. The starting material was blood, obtained from a patient who underwent chemoradiotherapy. The source of these receptors is a human donor with HPV-associated anogenital cancer. Each CDR3 is given with its conserved first and last residue.

v_call cdr3_aa
TRBV7-6 CASSLGTENTEAFF
TRBV29-1 CSAGTSGPLGQETQYF
TRBV7-9 CASSFQDREREQYF
TRBV4-1 CASSPYGGGTDTQYF
TRBV7-8 CASSYRTEGRTEAFF
TRBV7-9 CASSLSLLYEQYF
TRBV28 CASSPPSGQGNEQFF
TRBV4-3 CASSQGAFYGYTF
TRBV15 CATSRYRGTTYNEQFF
TRBV29-1 CSVEVRGQGEAFF
TRBV5-1 CASSYTGVYEQYF
TRBV11-3 CASSRGTSGGTQYF
TRBV5-6 CASSFWQNEETQYF
TRBV5-4 CASSKGLAGEGEQYF
TRBV7-9 CASSYMGLAGGKYNEQFF
TRBV18 CASSPKGQGRETQYF
TRBV28 CASRAQTSGTYNEQFF
TRBV11-2 CASSPHAGRGEQFF
TRBV2 CASSRLAGGPVGETQYF
TRBV10-3 CAISESEVTLGGGYTF
TRBV2 CASSELGSTGELFF
TRBV29-1 CSAAGQANTEAFF
TRBV6-5 CATAGTAQETQYF
TRBV5-6 CASSPQGPGLYEQYF
TRBV5-1 CASSWGGGTGELFF
TRBV29-1 CSAARALTEAFF
TRBV7-6 CASSSRVQGSSYNEQFF
TRBV7-2 CASSLMGTRVQDTQYF